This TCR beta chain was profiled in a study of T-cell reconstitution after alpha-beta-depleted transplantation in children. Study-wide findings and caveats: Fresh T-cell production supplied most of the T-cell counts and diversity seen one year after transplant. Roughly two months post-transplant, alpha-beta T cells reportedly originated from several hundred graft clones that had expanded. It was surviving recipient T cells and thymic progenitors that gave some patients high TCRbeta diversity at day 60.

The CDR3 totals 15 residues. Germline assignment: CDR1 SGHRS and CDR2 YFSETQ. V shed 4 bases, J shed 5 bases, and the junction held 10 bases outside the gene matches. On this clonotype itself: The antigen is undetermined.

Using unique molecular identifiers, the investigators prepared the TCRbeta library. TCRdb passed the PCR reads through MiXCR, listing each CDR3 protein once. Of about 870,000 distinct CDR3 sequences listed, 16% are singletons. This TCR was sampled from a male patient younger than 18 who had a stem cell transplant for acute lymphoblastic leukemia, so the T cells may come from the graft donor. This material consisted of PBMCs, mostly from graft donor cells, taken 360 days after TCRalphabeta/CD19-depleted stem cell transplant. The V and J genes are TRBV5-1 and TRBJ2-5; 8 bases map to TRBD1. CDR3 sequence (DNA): TGCGCCAGCAGCGCCACGACAGGGGCCGGGGAGACCCAGTACTTC. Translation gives CASSATTGAGETQYF.